This TCR beta chain was identified in a study of identical twins. Findings and caveats of the study: Conclusions relied on cross-sectional statistical analysis, not following the same donors.

With 7 bases removed from V and 3 bases from J, the gap between germline ends came to 11 bases. Per the germline V gene, CDR1 is SGHRS and CDR2 is YFSETQ. The CDR3 runs 13 residues. The table lists this clonotype with a few counts. The antigen remains undetermined. Each CDR3 protein gets one entry after TCRdb re-called the 5' RACE reads with MiXCR. The sample records 450,000 or so distinct CDR3 sequences, 20% to 30% being singletons. These data were also filed under a second study, of T cells expressing NK-cell markers. From that report: Sorted CD3+CD56+NKG2C+, CD3+CD56+NKG2C- and CD3+CD56-NKG2C+ T-cell subsets were beta-chain profiled.

Sequenced: CD4+ T cells sorted from blood. V and J are TRBV5-1 and TRBJ1-5, with D possibly matching TRBD1 (6 bases). This TCR was sampled from a woman younger than 35 in good health. CDR3 DNA: TGCGCCAGCCGGTGGGACACCAATCAGCCCCAGCATTTT. This encodes CASRWDTNQPQHF.